The sample holds a few counts of the clone carrying this T cell receptor (beta chain). Its antigen is as yet unknown. The sample originates from a study of PD-1 blockade in classical Hodgkin lymphoma. Each patient experienced a relapse that followed autologous stem cell transplantation, and brentuximab vedotin exposure varied. Study-wide findings and caveats: Exclusion applied to patients who initiated nivolumab less than 1 year following ASCT. Compared with baseline, CD4+ but not CD8+ TCR diversity had risen significantly by C4D1. Complete responders matched newly diagnosed patients in baseline diversity.

CDR3 length: 15 residues. Trimming removed 3 bases at V and 1 base at J, with 12 bases between. Germline V lookup: CDR1 KGHSH, CDR2 LQKENI. Data came from immunoSEQ multiplex PCR; TCRdb stores just in-frame clones and leaves some out. The top ten hold more than 60% of the sample, which has 4,500 to 5,500 clones, around 66% seen once. The chain combines TRBV18 with TRBJ1-1; D unclear. The TCR comes from a human donor with classical Hodgkin lymphoma. The sequencing here drew on peripheral blood mononuclear cells (PBMCs), taken before the second cycle of nivolumab. DNA for the CDR3: TGTGCCAGCTCACCGGACCTGGGGAGGAACACTGAAGCTTTCTTT. Residues: CASSPDLGRNTEAFF. Combining the CDR3 with reference TRBV18 and TRBJ1-1 gives the whole variable domain NAGVMQNPRHLVRRRGQEARLRCSPMKGHSHVYWYRQLPEEGLKFMVYLQKENIIDESGMPKERFSAEFPKEGPSILRIQQVVRGDSAAYFCASSPDLGRNTEAFFGQGTRLTVV.